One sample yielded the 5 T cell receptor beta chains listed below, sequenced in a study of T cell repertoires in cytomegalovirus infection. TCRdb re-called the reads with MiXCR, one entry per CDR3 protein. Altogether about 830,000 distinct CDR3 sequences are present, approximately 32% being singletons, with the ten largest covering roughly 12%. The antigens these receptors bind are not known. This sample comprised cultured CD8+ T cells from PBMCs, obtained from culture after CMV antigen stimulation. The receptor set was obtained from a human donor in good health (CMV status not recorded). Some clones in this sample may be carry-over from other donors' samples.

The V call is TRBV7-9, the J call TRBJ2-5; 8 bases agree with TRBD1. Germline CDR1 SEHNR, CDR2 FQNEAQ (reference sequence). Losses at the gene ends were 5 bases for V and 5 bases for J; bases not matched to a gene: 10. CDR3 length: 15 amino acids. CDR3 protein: CASSGRDRTLETQYF. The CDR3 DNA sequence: TGTGCCAGCAGCGGTCGGGACAGGACGTTGGAGACCCAGTACTTC.

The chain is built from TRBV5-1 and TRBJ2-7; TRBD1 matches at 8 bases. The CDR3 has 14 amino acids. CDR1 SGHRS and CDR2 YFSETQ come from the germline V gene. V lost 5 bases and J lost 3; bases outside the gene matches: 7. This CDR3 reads CASSFTGGDYEQYV. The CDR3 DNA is TGCGCCAGCAGTTTTACAGGGGGAGACTACGAGCAGTACGTC.

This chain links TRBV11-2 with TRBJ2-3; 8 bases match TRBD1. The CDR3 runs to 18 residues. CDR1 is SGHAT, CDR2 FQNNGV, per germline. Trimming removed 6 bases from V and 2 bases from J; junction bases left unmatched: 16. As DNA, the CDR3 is TGTGCCAGCAGAACCCTTCCCCAGGGGGCAATACCCACAGATACGCAGTATTTT. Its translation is CASRTLPQGAIPTDTQYF.

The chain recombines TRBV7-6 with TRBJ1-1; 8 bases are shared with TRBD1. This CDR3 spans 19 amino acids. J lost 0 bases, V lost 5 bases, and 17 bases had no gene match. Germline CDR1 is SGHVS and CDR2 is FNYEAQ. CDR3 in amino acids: CASSPRPGGQVLVNTEAFF. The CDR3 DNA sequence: TGTGCCAGCAGCCCCCGTCCCGGGGGACAGGTTCTAGTGAACACTGAAGCTTTCTTT.

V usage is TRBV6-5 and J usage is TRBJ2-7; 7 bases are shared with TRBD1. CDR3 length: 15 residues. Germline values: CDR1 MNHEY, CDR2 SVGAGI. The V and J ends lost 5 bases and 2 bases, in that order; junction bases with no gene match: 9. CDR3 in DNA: TGTGCCAGCAGTCCCACAGGGGCCGTCACCTACGAGCAGTACGTC. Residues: CASSPTGAVTYEQYV.